These 6 T cell receptor beta chains were sequenced from one sample in a study of control samples from healthy donors and cancer patients. Clones were read by immunoSEQ multiplex PCR, and TCRdb kept only the in-frame ones, dropping some. The sample shows 120,000 or so clones, around 87% of them seen only once. Sequencing was done on a sample of blood. Receptors originate from a man aged 35-49 years in good health.

In the case of this clone: This sample includes further DNA sequences coding for the same CDR3. The V and J genes are TRBV4-3 and TRBJ2-7; 7 bases map to TRBD1. The CDR3 is made up of 13 amino acids. V shed 0 bases and J 4 bases; nucleotides not matched to a gene: 0. Per the germline V gene, CDR1 is LGHNA and CDR2 is YSLEER. CDR3 DNA: TGCGCCAGCAGCCAAGACAGGGGGTACGAGCAGTACTTC. Residues: CASSQDRGYEQYF.

This clone ranks as medium-sized. The chain is built from TRBV4-3 and TRBJ2-7; 15 bases are shared with TRBD2. Germline values: CDR1 LGHNA, CDR2 YSLEER. This CDR3 has 16 amino acids. Germline trimming cut 1 base from V and 4 bases from J; bases unmatched to any gene: 2. The CDR3 sequence is CASSQAGTSGGYEQYF. CDR3 DNA: TGCGCCAGCAGCCAAGCCGGGACTAGCGGGGGGTACGAGCAGTACTTC.

The chain links TRBV25-1 to TRBJ2-4; 11 bases map to TRBD2. CDR1 is MGHDK and CDR2 is SYGVNS in the germline V gene. Trimming removed 6 bases from V and 6 bases from J; junction bases left unmatched: 7. There are 15 residues in the CDR3. The DNA for the CDR3 is TGTGCCAGCAGGGAAGAAGGACTAGCGGGAAACATTCAGTACTTC. Translation: CASREEGLAGNIQYF.

This clone was recorded only once. J is TRBJ2-3 and V is TRBV4-3, with 11 bases lining up with TRBD2. With 5 bases clipped from V and 6 bases from J, the junction kept 4 bases outside the gene matches. There are 14 residues in the CDR3. Germline values: CDR1 LGHNA, CDR2 YSLEER. The CDR3, as DNA: TGCGCCAGCAGCGTAGCGGGGGGGTCGGATACGCAGTATTTT. It codes for CASSVAGGSDTQYF.

A few counts support this clone. The chain carries TRBV7-8 and TRBJ2-7; 7 bases are shared with TRBD1. The CDR3 consists of 15 residues. Germline V gene lookup returns CDR1 SGHVS and CDR2 FQNEAQ. The J segment lost 3 bases and the V segment lost 4 bases, leaving 9 bases of the junction unmatched. The CDR3 here is CASSSIGQVNYEQYF. In nucleotides, the CDR3 is TGTGCCAGCAGCTCAATTGGACAGGTCAACTACGAGCAGTACTTC.

CDR3 residues: CAWSVAGNTEAFF. The CDR3 nucleotides read TGTGCCTGGAGTGTGGCGGGGAACACTGAAGCTTTCTTT. The J gene is TRBJ1-1, the V gene TRBV30; D is ambiguous. Trimming pared 0 bases from V and 1 base from J, leaving 6 bases between. This CDR3 spans 13 amino acids. CDR1 GTSNPN and CDR2 SVGIG come from the germline V gene (reference sequence).